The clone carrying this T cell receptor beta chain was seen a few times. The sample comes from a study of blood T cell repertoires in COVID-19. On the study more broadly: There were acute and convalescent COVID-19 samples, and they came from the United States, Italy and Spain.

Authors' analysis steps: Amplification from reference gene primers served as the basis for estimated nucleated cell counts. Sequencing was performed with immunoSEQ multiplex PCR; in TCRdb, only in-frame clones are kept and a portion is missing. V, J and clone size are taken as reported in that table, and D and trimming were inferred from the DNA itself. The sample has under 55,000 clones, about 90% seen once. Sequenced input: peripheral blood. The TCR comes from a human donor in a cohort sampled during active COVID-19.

The CDR3 nucleotides are TGTGCCAGCAGCTTATATAGCAATCAGCCCCAGCATTTT. It yields the protein CASSLYSNQPQHF. The rearrangement uses TRBV5-8 and TRBJ1-5; D unresolved. Germline lookup yields CDR1 SGHTS and CDR2 YDEGEE. Trimming took off 2 bases at V and 0 bases at J, with 3 bases between the two ends. The CDR3 sequence is 13 residues long.